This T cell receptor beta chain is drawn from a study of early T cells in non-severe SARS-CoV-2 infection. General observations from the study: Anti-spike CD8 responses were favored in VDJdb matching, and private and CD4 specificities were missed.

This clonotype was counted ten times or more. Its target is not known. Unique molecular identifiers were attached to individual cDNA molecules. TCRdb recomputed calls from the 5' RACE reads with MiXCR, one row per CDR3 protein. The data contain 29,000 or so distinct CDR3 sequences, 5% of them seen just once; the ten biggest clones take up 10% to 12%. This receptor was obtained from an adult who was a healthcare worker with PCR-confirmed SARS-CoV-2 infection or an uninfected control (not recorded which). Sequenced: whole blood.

CDR3 region: CASSQGAAGQEEQYF. CDR3 bases: TGTGCCAGCAGCCAAGGGGCGGCGGGGCAGGAAGAGCAGTACTTC. V is TRBV3-1 and J is TRBJ2-7; weak D call: TRBD2 (6 bases). The CDR3 consists of 15 residues. V lost 1 base and J lost 7, with 17 bases in between. CDR1 is LGHDT, CDR2 YNNKEL, per germline (reference sequence).